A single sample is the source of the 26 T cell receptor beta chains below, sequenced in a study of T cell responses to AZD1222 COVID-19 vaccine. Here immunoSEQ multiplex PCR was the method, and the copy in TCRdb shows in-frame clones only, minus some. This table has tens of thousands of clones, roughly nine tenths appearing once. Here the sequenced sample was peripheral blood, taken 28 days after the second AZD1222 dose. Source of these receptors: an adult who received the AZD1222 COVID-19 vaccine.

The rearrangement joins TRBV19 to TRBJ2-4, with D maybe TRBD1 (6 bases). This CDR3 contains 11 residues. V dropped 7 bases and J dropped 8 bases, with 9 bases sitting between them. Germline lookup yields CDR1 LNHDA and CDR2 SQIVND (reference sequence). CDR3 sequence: CASIEGDIQYF. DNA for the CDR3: TGTGCCAGTATTGAGGGGGACATTCAGTACTTC.

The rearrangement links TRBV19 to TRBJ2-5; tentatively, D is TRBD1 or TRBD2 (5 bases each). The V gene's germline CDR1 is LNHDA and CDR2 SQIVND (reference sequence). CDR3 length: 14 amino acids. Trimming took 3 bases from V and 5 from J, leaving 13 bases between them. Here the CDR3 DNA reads TGTGCCAGTAGTATCCTGGGGGAGCGGGAGACCCAGTACTTC. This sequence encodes CASSILGERETQYF.

The DNA for the CDR3 is TGTGCCAGCAGCCCCAGGACAGGGGAGGATGGCTACACCTTC. Translating gives CASSPRTGEDGYTF. V is TRBV7-6 and J is TRBJ1-2; 9 bases are shared with TRBD1. CDR1 and CDR2 (germline): SGHVS, FNYEAQ. Trimming took 5 bases from V and 6 from J; bases not matched to a gene: 7. This CDR3 has 14 residues.

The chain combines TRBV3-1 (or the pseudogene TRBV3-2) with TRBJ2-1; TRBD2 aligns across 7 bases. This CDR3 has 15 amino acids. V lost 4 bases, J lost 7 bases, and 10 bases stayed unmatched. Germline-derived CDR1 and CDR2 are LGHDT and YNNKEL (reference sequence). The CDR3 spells CASSPNGGGLNEQFF. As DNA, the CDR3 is TGTGCCAGCAGCCCGAATGGGGGAGGGCTAAATGAGCAGTTCTTC.

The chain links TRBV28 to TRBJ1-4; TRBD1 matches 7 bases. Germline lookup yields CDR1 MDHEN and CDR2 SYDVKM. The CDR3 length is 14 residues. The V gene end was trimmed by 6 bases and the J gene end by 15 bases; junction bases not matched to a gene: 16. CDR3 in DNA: TGTGCCAGCAGGGGGGAGACAGGGAACGTAAGGTTGTTTTTT. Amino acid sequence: CASRGETGNVRLFF. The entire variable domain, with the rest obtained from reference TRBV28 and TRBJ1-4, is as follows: DVKVTQSSRYLVKRTGEKVFLECVQDMDHENMFWYRQDPGLGLRLIYFSYDVKMKEKGDIPEGYSVSREKKERFSLILESASTNQTSMYLCASRGETGNVRLFFGSGTQLSVL.

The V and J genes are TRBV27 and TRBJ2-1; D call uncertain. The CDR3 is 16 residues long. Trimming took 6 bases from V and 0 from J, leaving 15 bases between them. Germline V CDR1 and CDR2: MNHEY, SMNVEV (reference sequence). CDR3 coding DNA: TGTGCCAGCAGCCCCGTCGGGCCCTTCTCCTACAATGAGCAGTTCTTC. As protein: CASSPVGPFSYNEQFF.

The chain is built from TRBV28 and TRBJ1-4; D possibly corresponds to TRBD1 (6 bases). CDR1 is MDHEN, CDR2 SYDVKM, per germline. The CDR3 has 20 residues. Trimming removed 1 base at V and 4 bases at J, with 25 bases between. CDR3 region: CASSLSRGGNLALFNEKLFF. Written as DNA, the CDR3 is TGTGCCAGCAGTTTATCCAGGGGAGGGAACCTCGCACTGTTTAATGAAAAACTGTTTTTT.

CDR3 nucleotides: TGTGCCAGCAGTGAGGCACAACTGGCTGAAGCTTTCTTT. It translates to CASSEAQLAEAFF. The rearrangement links TRBV6-1 to TRBJ1-1; D remains ambiguous. The CDR3 runs to 13 residues. Per the germline V gene, CDR1 is MNHNS and CDR2 is SASEGT. Trimming left V 3 bases short and J 6 bases short, with 11 bases between.

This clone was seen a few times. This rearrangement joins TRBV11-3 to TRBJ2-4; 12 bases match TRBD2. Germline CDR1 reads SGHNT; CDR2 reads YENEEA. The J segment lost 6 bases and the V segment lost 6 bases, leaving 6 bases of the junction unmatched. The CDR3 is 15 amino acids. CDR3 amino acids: CASSSSGRAGNIQYF. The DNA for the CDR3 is TGTGCCAGCAGTTCTAGCGGGAGGGCCGGAAACATTCAGTACTTC.

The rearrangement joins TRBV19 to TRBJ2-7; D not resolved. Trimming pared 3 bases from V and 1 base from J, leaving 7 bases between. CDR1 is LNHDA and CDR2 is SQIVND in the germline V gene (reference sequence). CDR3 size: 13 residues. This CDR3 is CASSMTSSYEQYF. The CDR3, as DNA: TGTGCCAGTAGTATGACGTCGTCCTACGAGCAGTACTTC.

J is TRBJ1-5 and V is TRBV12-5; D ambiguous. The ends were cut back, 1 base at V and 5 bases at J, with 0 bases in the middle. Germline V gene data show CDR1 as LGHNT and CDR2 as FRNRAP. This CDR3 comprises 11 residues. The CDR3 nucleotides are TGTGCTAGTGGTTTGGATCAGCCCCAGCATTTT. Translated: CASGLDQPQHF.

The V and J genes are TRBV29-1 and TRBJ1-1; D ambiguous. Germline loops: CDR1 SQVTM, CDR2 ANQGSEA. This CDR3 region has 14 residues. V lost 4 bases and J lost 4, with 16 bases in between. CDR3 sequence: CSVGGRGVGTEAFF. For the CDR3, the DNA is TGCAGCGTTGGAGGACGCGGTGTGGGCACTGAAGCTTTCTTT.

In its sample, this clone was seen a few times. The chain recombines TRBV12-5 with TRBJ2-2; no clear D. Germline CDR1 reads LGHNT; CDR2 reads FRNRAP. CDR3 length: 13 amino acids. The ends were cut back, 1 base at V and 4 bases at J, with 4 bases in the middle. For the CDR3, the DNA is TGTGCTAGTGGTTTGGAGGGCACCGGGGAGCTGTTTTTT. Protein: CASGLEGTGELFF.

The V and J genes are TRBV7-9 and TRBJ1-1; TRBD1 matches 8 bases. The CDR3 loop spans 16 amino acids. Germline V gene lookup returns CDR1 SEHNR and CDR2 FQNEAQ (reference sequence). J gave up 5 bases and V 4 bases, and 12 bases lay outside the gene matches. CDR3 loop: CASSSFAGGAGTEAFF. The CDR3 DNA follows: TGTGCCAGCAGCTCCTTTGCAGGGGGCGCCGGGACTGAAGCTTTCTTT. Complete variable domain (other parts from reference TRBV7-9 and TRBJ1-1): DTGVSQNPRHKITKRGQNVTFRCDPISEHNRLYWYRQTLGQGPEFLTYFQNEAQLEKSRLLSDRFSAERPKGSFSTLEIQRTEQGDSAMYLCASSSFAGGAGTEAFFGQGTRLTVV.

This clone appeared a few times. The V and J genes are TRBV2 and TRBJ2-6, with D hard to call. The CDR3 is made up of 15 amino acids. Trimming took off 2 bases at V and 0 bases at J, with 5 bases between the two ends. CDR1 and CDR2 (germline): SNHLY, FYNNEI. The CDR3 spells CASSEQVSGANVLTF. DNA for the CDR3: TGTGCCAGCAGTGAACAGGTCTCTGGGGCCAACGTCCTGACTTTC.

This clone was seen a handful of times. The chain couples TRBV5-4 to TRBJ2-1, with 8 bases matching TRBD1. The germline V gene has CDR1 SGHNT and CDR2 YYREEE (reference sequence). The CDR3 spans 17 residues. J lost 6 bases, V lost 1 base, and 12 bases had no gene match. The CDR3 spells CASSLPDRGPSRNEQFF. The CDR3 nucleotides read TGTGCCAGCAGCTTGCCCGACAGGGGCCCCTCGCGCAATGAGCAGTTCTTC.

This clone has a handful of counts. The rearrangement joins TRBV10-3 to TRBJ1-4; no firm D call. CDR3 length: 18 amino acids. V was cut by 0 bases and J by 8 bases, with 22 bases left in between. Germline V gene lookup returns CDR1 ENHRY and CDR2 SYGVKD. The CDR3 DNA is TGTGCCATCAGTGAGTCGCAATTTCCTAGGTGGTCTGACGAAAAACTGTTTTTT. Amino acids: CAISESQFPRWSDEKLFF.

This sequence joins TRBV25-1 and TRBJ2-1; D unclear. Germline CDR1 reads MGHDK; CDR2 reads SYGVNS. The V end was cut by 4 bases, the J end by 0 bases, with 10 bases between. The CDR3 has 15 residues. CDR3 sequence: CASSGEQSSYNEQFF. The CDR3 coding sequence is TGTGCCAGCAGTGGCGAACAGAGCTCCTACAATGAGCAGTTCTTC.

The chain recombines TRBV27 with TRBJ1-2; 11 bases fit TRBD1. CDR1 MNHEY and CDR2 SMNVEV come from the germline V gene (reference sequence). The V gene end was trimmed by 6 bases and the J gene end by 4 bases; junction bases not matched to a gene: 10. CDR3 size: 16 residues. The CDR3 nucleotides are TGTGCCAGCAGAGGGACAGGGGGTTTCGCATCCTATGGCTACACCTTC. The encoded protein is CASRGTGGFASYGYTF.

CDR3 sequence: CASSPTREAYEQYF. CDR3 DNA: TGTGCCAGCAGTCCTACCCGGGAGGCCTACGAGCAGTACTTC. The rearrangement uses TRBV6-5 and TRBJ2-7, with 7 bases fitting TRBD2. The CDR3 has 14 residues. J lost 2 bases, V lost 5 bases, and 6 bases had no gene match. Germline lookup yields CDR1 MNHEY and CDR2 SVGAGI.

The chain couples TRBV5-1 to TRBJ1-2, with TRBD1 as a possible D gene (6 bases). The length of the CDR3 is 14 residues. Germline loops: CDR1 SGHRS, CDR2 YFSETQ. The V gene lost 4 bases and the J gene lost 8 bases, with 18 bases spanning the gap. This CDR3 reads CASSPEGRGRGYTF. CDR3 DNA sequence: TGCGCCAGCAGCCCTGAGGGCAGGGGCAGGGGCTACACCTTC.

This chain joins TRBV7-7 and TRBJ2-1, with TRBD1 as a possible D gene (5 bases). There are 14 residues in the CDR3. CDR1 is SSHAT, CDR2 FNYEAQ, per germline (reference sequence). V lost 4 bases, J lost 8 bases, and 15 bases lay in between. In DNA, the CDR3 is TGTGCCAGCAGCTCAATGGTAGGGGCGGATGAGCAGTTCTTC. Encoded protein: CASSSMVGADEQFF.

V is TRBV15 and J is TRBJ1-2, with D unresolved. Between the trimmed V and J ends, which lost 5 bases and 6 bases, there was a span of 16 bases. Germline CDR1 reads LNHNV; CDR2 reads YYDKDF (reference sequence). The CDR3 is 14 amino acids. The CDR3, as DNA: TGTGCCACCAGCCCCCGGACGCTAGACCATGGCTACACCTTC. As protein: CATSPRTLDHGYTF.

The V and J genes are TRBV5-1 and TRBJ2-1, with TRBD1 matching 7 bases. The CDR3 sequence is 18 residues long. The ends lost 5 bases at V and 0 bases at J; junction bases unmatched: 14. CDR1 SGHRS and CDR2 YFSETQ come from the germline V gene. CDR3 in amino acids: CASSRLRQGSPSYNEQFF. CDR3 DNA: TGCGCCAGCAGTAGACTTAGACAGGGCTCTCCCTCCTACAATGAGCAGTTCTTC.

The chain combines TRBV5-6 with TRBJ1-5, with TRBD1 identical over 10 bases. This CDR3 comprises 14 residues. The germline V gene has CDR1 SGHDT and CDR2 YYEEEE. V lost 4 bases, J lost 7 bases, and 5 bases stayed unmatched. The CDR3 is CASSLGTGEQPQHF. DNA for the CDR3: TGTGCCAGCAGCCTAGGGACAGGGGAGCAGCCCCAGCATTTT.

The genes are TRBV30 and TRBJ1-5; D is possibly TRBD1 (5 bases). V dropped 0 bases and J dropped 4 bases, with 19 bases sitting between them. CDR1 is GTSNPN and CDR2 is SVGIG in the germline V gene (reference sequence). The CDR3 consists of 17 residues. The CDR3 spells CAWSVPPRGAYNQPQHF. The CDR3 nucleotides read TGTGCCTGGAGTGTACCCCCCAGAGGGGCCTATAATCAGCCCCAGCATTTT.